The present entry profiles one T cell receptor beta chain with its context. The antigen this receptor binds is unknown. No much larger clone is present one base from it, and per-base qualities are unavailable. The record originates from a study of CD8+CD57+ T cells in acquired aplastic anemia (dated by TCRdb to 2016 to 2019). Regarding the study in general: On average, sorted CD4+ and CD8+ cells yielded 2.5 to 3.5 ug of extracted DNA, with a range of roughly 0.19 to 27.4 ug. CD8+CD57+ expansion was defined as a frequency above the mean frequency observed in healthy subjects. What the research found in general, with its limitations: Between patients and healthy controls, no significant difference in CD8+ Simpson's diversity was found (P=0.060). Nearly 30 CD8+ CDR3 sequences were found in both patients and controls but appeared to be highly expressed in patients and within the immunodominant clones of the patients.

CDR1 and CDR2, per the germline V gene (reference sequence), are SEHNR and FQNEAQ. Its CDR3 holds 17 amino acids, cysteine through phenylalanine. The kept DNA is CDR3 alone, 51 bases in frame from the first base. Here V drops 2 bases and J drops 4 bases, and the junction holds 8 bases not matched to any gene. The patients picked for sequencing were ones in whom flow cytometry had shown an expansion of CD8+CD57+ cells. Every patient had severe acquired aplastic anemia, diagnosed using the International Study of Aplastic Anemia and Agranulocytosis and Camitta criteria. No patient had received any therapy when blood was sampled. The study deep-sequenced TCR repertoires of sorted CD4+ and CD8+ blood T cells from severe aplastic anemia patients and healthy subjects. Patients were enrolled in the USA under clinicaltrials.gov protocols 00001620, 01623167, 00001397, 00071045, 00081523 and 00961064. Ficoll-Paque density gradient centrifugation was used to isolate peripheral blood mononuclear cells. Before DNA extraction, CD4+ and CD8+ T cells were sorted with FACS or magnetic beads.

Profiling of TCR beta VDJ combinations and CDR3 sequences used genomic DNA as the template. An Illumina HiSeq 2000 was the platform used for TCR repertoire sequencing. Processing in the source paper ran as follows. TRBV/TRBJ rearrangement plots, CDR3 size and DJ length profiles, and Simpson's diversity index were used to evaluate the repertoires. Whichever DNA sequence was most abundant in the deep sequencing data was defined as the immunodominant clone. CDR3 amino acid sequences were checked for sharing between subjects and were compared against published repertoires and the VDJdb database. TCRdb took the public reads, trimmed them with fastp at Q25, ran MiXCR for clone calling and kept in-frame beta chains. Each CDR3 protein appears once, grouped with its most common genes and DNA. The V and J calls shown here were made by TCRdb, not taken from the authors' results. The sample contains roughly 200,000 distinct CDR3 sequences, less than 65% of them found a single time. The leading ten clones occupy approximately 42% of the sample.

The specimen sequenced was sorted CD4+, CD8+, or CD8+CD57+ T cells (not recorded which) from PBMCs. This sequence originates from a human donor with aplastic anemia. Recombination linked TRBV7-9 to TRBJ2-1; 10 nucleotides in the junction match TRBD1. The CDR3 reads as follows: CASSLMGAGQGYNEQFF. The base sequence is TGTGCCAGCAGCTTAATGGGTGCGGGACAGGGGTACAATGAGCAGTTCTTC.